This TCR beta chain appears in the sequencing data of a study of regulatory T cells in long-lasting Graves disease. Time point defined: newly diagnosed GD, antithyroid drugs for less than 3 months. Making the TCR library involved RNA that had been extracted from PBMCs. Those enrolled as patients came out of an endocrinology department in Xi'an, China. With EDTA tubes as the receptacles, 7 to 9 milliliters of peripheral blood were drawn. The length of the CDR3 is 12 residues. Per the germline V gene, CDR1 is SGHDT and CDR2 is YYEEEE. The germline V and J ends were trimmed by 3 bases and 5 bases, with 8 bases remaining between them. Arm-PCR of CDR3 regions with iRepertoire HTBI primers generated TCR beta libraries. Per the authors' pipeline: Sample data revealed about 62 TRBV and some 13 TRBJ segments. Via MiXCR, TCRdb re-called the multiplex PCR reads, giving one row per CDR3 protein. The V and J calls were not made by the authors but by TCRdb's processing. Counted here are about 530,000 distinct CDR3 sequences, 15% to 20% occurring once; the ten biggest clones make up just under 25%.

The same sample was also studied in work on T cells in Graves' hyperthyroidism and ophthalmopathy.

The origin of this receptor is a woman aged 35-65 years with Graves disease. The rearrangement joins TRBV5-6 to TRBJ2-5; D gene ambiguous. The specimen comprised peripheral blood mononuclear cells (PBMCs), sampled at new diagnosis, from a patient treated with antithyroid drugs. CDR3 in DNA: TGTGCCAGCAGCTCGGTCCCGGAGACCCAGTACTTC. Translated, it gives CASSSVPETQYF. Using reference TRBV5-6 and TRBJ2-5 for the parts outside the CDR3, the full variable domain is DAGVTQSPTHLIKTRGQQVTLRCSPKSGHDTVSWYQQALGQGPQFIFQYYEEEERQRGNFPDRFSGHQFPNYSSELNVNALLLGDSALYLCASSSVPETQYFGPGTRLLVL.